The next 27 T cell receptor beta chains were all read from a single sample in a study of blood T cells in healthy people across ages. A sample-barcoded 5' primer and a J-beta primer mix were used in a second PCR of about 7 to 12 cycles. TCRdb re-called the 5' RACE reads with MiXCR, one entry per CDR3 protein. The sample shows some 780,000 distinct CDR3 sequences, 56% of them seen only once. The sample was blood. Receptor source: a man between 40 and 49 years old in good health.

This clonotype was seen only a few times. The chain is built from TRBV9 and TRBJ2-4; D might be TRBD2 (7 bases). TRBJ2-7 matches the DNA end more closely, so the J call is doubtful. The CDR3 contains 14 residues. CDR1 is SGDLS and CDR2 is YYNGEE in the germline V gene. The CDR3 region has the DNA TGTGCCAGCAGCGAGCGGGACAAAGCCTACGAGCAGTACTTC. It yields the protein CASSERDKAYEQYF.

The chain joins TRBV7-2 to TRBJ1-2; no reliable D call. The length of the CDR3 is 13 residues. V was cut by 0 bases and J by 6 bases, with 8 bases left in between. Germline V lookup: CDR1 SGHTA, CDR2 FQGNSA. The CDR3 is CASSLAGMDGYTF. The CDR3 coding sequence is TGTGCCAGCAGCTTAGCTGGGATGGATGGCTACACCTTC.

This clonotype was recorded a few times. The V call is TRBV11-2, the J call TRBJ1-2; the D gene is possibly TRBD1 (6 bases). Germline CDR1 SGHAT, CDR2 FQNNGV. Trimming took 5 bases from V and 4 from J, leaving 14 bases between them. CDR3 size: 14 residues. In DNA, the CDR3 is TGTGCCAGCAGCCCCCAGGGGTCTGTCTATGGCTACACCTTC. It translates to CASSPQGSVYGYTF.

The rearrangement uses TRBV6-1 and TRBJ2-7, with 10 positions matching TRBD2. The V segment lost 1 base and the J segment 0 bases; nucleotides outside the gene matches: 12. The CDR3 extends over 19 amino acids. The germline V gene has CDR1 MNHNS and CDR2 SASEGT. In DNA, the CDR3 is TGTGCCAGCAGTGAAGGCTTAGCGGGAGGCCCCCCGGACTCCTACGAGCAGTACTTC. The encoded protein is CASSEGLAGGPPDSYEQYF.

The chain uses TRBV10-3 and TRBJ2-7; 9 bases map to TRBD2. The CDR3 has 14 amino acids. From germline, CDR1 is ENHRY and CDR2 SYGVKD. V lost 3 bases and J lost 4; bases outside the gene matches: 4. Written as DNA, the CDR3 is TGTGCCATCAGTGATCCGGGACTAGCATACGAGCAGTACTTC. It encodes CAISDPGLAYEQYF.

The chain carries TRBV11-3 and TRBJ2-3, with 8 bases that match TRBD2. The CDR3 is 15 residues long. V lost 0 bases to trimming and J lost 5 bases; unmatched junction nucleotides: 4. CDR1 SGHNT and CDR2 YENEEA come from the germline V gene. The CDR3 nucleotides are TGTGCCAGCAGCTTAGAGACGAGCGGGGGAGATACGCAGTATTTT. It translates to CASSLETSGGDTQYF.

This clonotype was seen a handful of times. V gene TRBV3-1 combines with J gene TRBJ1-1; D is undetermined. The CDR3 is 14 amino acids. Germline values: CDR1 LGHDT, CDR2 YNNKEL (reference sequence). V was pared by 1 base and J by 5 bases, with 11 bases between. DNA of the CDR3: TGTGCCAGCAGCCAAGGGGCGAGGACGACTGAAGCTTTCTTT. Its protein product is CASSQGARTTEAFF.

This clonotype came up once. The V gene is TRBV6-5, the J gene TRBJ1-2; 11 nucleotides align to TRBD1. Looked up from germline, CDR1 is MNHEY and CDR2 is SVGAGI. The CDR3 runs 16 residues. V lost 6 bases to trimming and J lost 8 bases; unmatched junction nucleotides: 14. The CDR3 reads CASSRRTGGDFGGYTF. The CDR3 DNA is TGTGCCAGCAGCCGACGGACAGGGGGCGATTTTGGAGGCTACACCTTC.

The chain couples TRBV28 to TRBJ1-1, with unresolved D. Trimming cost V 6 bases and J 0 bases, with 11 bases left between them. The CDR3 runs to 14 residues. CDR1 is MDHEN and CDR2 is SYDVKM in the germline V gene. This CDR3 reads CASSRLLLNTEAFF. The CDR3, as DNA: TGTGCCAGCAGCCGACTCCTCTTGAACACTGAAGCTTTCTTT.

The CDR3: CASSLSGPSSYNEQFF. CDR3 coding DNA: TGTGCCAGCAGTTTATCGGGACCGAGCTCCTACAATGAGCAGTTCTTC. The V gene is TRBV28, the J gene TRBJ2-1, with D tentatively TRBD1 or TRBD2 (5 bases each). The germline CDR1 and CDR2 sequences are MDHEN and SYDVKM. V dropped 1 base and J dropped 0 bases, with 10 bases sitting between them. CDR3 length: 16 amino acids.

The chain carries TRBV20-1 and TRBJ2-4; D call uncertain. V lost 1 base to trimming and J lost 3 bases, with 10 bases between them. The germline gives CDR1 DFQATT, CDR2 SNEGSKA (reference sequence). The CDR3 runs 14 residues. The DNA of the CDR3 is TGCAGTGCTAGAGGGACCACGGGCAAAAACATTCAGTACTTC. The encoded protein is CSARGTTGKNIQYF.

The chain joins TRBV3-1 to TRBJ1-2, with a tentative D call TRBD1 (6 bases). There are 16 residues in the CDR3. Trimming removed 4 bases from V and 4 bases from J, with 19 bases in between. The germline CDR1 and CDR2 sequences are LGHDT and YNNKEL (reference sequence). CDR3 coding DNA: TGTGCCAGCAGCCTCGAGGGGGGGGGAACCATCTATGGCTACACCTTC. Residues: CASSLEGGGTIYGYTF.

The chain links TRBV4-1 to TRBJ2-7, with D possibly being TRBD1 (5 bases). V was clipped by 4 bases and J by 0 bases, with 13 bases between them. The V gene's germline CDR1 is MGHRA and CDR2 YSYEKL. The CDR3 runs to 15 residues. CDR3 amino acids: CASSPIQGYSYEQYF. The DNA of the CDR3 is TGCGCCAGCAGCCCTATTCAGGGATACTCCTACGAGCAGTACTTC.

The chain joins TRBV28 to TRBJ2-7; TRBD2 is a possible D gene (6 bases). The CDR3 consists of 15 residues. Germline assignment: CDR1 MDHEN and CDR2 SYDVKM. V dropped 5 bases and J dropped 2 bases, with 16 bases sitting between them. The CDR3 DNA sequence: TGTGCCAGCAGTGCCGGGGGAGCGGATGCCTACGAGCAGTACTTC. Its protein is CASSAGGADAYEQYF.

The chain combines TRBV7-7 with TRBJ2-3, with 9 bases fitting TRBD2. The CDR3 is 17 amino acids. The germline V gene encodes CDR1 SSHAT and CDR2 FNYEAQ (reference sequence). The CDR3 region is CASSRGGGVSSTDTQYF. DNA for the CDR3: TGTGCTAGCTCAAGAGGCGGGGGGGTATCTAGCACAGATACGCAGTATTTT.

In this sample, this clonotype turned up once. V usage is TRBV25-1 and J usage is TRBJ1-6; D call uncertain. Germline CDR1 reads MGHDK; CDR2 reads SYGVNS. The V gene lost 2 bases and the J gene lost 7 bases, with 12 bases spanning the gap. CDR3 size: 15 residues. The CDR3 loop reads CASSEDKGLNSPLHF. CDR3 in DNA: TGTGCCAGCAGTGAAGATAAGGGTTTGAATTCACCCCTCCACTTT.

Here the CDR3 reads CATSDQGQLMTYNEQFF. CDR3 coding DNA: TGTGCCACCAGTGACCAGGGACAGTTAATGACCTACAATGAGCAGTTCTTC. The chain carries TRBV24-1 and TRBJ2-1; 7 bases match TRBD1. Germline V gives CDR1 KGHDR, CDR2 SFDVKD. After removal of 4 bases from V and 2 bases from J, the junction contained 10 bases not matched to a gene. The CDR3 sequence is 17 residues long.

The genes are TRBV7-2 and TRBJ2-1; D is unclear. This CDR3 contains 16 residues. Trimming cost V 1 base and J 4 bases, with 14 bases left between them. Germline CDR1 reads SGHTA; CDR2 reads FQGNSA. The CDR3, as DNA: TGTGCCAGCAGCTTAGTCGGAACGCCTAATTACAATGAGCAGTTCTTC. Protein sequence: CASSLVGTPNYNEQFF.

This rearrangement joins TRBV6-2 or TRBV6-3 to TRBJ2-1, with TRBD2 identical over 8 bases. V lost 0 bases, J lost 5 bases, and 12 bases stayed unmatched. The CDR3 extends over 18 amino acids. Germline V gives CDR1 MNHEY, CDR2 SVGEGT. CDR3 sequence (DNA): TGTGCCAGCAGTTACTCGTCTGGGCTAGCGGGCACCAACAATGAGCAGTTCTTC. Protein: CASSYSSGLAGTNNEQFF.

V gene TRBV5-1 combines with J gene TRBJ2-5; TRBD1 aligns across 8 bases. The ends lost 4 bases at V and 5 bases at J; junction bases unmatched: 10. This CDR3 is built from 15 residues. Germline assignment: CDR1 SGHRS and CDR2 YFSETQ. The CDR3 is CASSPQTGAQETQYF. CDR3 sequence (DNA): TGCGCCAGCAGCCCCCAGACAGGGGCGCAGGAGACCCAGTACTTC.

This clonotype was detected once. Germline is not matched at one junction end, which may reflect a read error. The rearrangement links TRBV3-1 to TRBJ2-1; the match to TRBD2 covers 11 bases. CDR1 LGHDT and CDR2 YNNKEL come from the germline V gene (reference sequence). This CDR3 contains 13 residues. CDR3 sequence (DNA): TGTGCCAGCAGCCAGGAACTAGCGGGAGATCAGGCCTTC. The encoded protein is CASSQELAGDQAF.

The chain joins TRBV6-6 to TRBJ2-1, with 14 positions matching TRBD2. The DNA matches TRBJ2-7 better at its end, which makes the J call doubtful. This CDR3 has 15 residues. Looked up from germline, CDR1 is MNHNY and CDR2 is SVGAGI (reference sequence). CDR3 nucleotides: TGTGCCAGCAGTGAGACTAGCGGGGGGGCTTTCGAGCAGTACTTC. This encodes CASSETSGGAFEQYF.

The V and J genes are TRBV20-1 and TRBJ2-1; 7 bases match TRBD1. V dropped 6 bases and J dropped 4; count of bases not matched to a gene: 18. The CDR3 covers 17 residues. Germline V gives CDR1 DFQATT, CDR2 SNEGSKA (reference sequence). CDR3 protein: CSAPRTGSESGYNEQFF. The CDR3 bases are TGCAGTGCCCCCAGGACAGGTTCCGAATCCGGATACAATGAGCAGTTCTTC.

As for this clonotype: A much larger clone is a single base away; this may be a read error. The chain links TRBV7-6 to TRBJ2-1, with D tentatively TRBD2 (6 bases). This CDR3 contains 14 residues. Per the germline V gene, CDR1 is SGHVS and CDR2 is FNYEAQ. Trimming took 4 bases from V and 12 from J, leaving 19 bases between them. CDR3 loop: CASSSPRRGDGQFF. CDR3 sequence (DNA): TGTGCCAGCAGCTCCCCACGGAGGGGCGATGGGCAGTTCTTC.

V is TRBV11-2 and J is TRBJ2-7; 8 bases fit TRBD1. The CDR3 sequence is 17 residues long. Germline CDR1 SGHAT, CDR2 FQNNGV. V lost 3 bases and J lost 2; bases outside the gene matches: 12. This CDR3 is CASSFFAGQDIPYEQYF. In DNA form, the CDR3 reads TGTGCCAGCAGCTTTTTTGCGGGACAGGACATACCCTACGAGCAGTACTTC. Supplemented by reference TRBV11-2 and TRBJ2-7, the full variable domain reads EAGVAQSPRYKIIEKRQSVAFWCNPISGHATLYWYQQILGQGPKLLIQFQNNGVVDDSQLPKDRFSAERLKGVDSTLKIQPAKLEDSAVYLCASSFFAGQDIPYEQYFGPGTRLTVT.

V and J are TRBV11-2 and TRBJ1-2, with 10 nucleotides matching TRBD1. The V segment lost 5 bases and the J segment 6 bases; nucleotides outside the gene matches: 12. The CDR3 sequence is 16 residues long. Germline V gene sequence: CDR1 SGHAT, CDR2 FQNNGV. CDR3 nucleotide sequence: TGTGCCAGCAGCCAACTCCGGGACAGGGGCAAGCATGGCTACACCTTC. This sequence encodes CASSQLRDRGKHGYTF.

The CDR3 here is CATRGAGPGWYGYTF. The CDR3 region has the DNA TGTGCCACGAGGGGTGCGGGCCCGGGGTGGTATGGCTACACCTTC. The chain joins TRBV6-5 to TRBJ1-2, with TRBD1 as a possible D gene (5 bases). The CDR3 loop spans 15 amino acids. The germline V and J ends were trimmed by 10 bases and 5 bases, with 23 bases remaining between them. The V gene's germline CDR1 is MNHEY and CDR2 SVGAGI.